A selection of T cell receptor beta chains follows, all from one sample in a study of cytomegalovirus exposure and HLA in healthy donors. This table comes from immunoSEQ multiplex PCR, and its TCRdb copy is limited to in-frame clones, with some not included. Altogether roughly 130,000 clones are present, over 8% being singletons, with the ten largest covering 4.5% to 5.5%. What was sequenced was PBMCs. All receptors come from a man in his forties or fifties in good health and CMV-seronegative. Each CDR3 is given with its conserved first and last residue. Each record gives: J gene, V gene, CDR3 protein.

TRBJ1-2 | TRBV7-9 | CASSLAGGGYTF
TRBJ2-2 | TRBV10-3 | CAIRQGAGGTGELFF
TRBJ1-3 | TRBV6-5 | CASSSVRVSSGNTIYF
TRBJ2-1 | TRBV4-3 | CASSPRSQGPHNEQFF
TRBJ2-7 | TRBV18 | CASSPGLSEQYF
TRBJ2-1 | TRBV7-2 | CASSSYSNEQFF
TRBJ2-2 | TRBV29-1 | CSVEDSKNWGELFF
TRBJ1-5 | TRBV9 | CASSAGTGSNQPQHF
TRBJ2-7 | TRBV7-9 | CASSGPGTGLYEQYF
TRBJ2-7 | TRBV27 | CASSLGTDYYEQYF
TRBJ2-5 | TRBV9 | CASSALAGWETQYF
TRBJ1-6 | TRBV4-1 | CASSQGGTGNSPLHF
TRBJ2-5 | TRBV7-2 | CASSRTQGRETQYF
TRBJ2-1 | TRBV9 | CASSPTGGAYNEQFF
- | TRBV5-6 | CASSSRRGGLYEQYF
TRBJ1-4 | TRBV11-2 | CASSSNPGLTNEKLFF
TRBJ2-3 | TRBV18 | CASSAGFGDTDTQYF
TRBJ1-3 | TRBV6-6 | CASTWTGLSGNTIYF
TRBJ1-1 | TRBV4-3 | CASSHGTANTEAFF
TRBJ1-1 | TRBV18 | CASSPRNGNTEAFF
TRBJ1-1 | TRBV6-1 | CASSEQGPTEAFF
TRBJ1-2 | TRBV5-6 | CASSPGTGQTNYGYTF
TRBJ2-2 | TRBV7-8 | CASSLGGPNTGELFF
TRBJ1-2 | TRBV4-1 | CASSPDPGGNYGYTF
TRBJ1-5 | TRBV4-3 | CASSRDEQGSQPQHF